This T cell receptor beta chain was obtained from a study of T cell repertoires in cytomegalovirus infection. About the research overall: Recently identified HLA-C-restricted CMV epitopes were used, and well-studied HLA-B-restricted CMV epitopes were used as well. Public signatures in TCR beta pointed to CMV infection and matching HLA type. Overall study findings and caveats: Summed public TCR beta family frequency identified CMV carriers bearing the relevant HLA. It was HLA-C-restricted CMV-specific TCR beta clonotypes that dominated the response ex vivo.

Remarks on this clonotype: No antigen is known for it.

TCRdb processed the reads anew with MiXCR; each CDR3 protein has one entry. Found here are 750,000 to 900,000 distinct CDR3 sequences, 25% to 35% of them singletons; the top ten hold 10% to 15%. This receptor was taken from a human donor in good health (CMV status not recorded). Some clones in this sample may be carry-over from other donors' samples. The sample in question was cultured CD8+ T cells from PBMCs, obtained from culture after CMV antigen stimulation.

CDR3 nucleotides: TGTGCCAGCAGCTTTGAGGGGGCTTATAATTCACCCCTCCACTTT. Protein sequence: CASSFEGAYNSPLHF. The V and J genes are TRBV7-6 and TRBJ1-6; the match to TRBD1 covers 7 bases. The CDR3 loop spans 15 amino acids. With V trimmed by 3 bases and J by 4 bases, 3 bases remained unmatched. Germline CDR1 SGHVS, CDR2 FNYEAQ. Based on the CDR3 plus reference TRBV7-6 and TRBJ1-6, the full variable domain is GAGVSQSPRYKVTKRGQDVALRCDPISGHVSLYWYRQALGQGPEFLTYFNYEAQQDKSGLPNDRFSAERPEGSISTLTIQRTEQRDSAMYRCASSFEGAYNSPLHFGNGTRLTVT.